The clone carrying this TCR beta chain was detected only a few times. This may stem from a read error, because a much larger clone lies one nucleotide away. Per germline, CDR1 SGHNT and CDR2 YYREEE (reference sequence). CDR3 length equals 17 residues. This sample is part of a study of metastatic and nonmetastatic thyroid tumors. Patients had received no treatment of any kind before thyroid surgery. TCRdb re-processed the PCR reads through MiXCR. The sample carries some 55,000 clones, more than 20% recorded once. The sample was blood. The chain combines TRBV5-4 with TRBJ2-7; 7 positions match TRBD1. The sequence came from a female donor with papillary thyroid cancer or a benign thyroid nodule (not recorded which). Some clones in this sample may be carry-over from other donors' samples. The CDR3 protein is CAISLAWTGTVTYEQYF. The CDR3 region has the DNA TGTGCCATCAGCTTGGCCTGGACAGGAACTGTAACCTACGAGCAGTACTTC.